The present entry profiles one TCR beta chain with its context. This entry comes from a study of blood T cell repertoires in COVID-19. Study overall: Sample material is recorded as cDNA or gDNA derived from T cells, B-cell-depleted T cells, or PBMCs.

Germline V gives CDR1 SQVTM, CDR2 ANQGSEA. The CDR3 is 16 amino acids. V was pared by 3 bases and J by 1 base, with 10 bases of the junction left unmatched. Enrollees, roughly 18 to 89 years old, lived in 24 US areas. The study assigned cohorts using participant-reported clinical history. In the original workflow: Amplification of reference gene primers provided the estimated nucleated cell counts. The data were produced by immunoSEQ multiplex PCR, yet TCRdb's version contains in-frame clones alone and is incomplete. V and J calls and clone size are given by that table; D and trimming were obtained from the DNA. This table holds roughly 250,000 clones, approximately 88% found once.

The sample taken for sequencing was PBMCs or T cells enriched from blood (not recorded which). The sequence was obtained from a woman between 35 and 50 years old with acute COVID-19. The V gene is TRBV29-1, the J gene TRBJ2-5, with 8 bases that match TRBD1. The CDR3 spells CSVEGRGRNLQETQYF. The CDR3 DNA follows: TGCAGCGTTGAGGGCAGGGGGCGAAACCTCCAAGAGACCCAGTACTTC.